One T cell receptor beta chain is described in this entry. In the source study's methods: How many nucleated cells were present was estimated from reference gene primer amplification. Some clones are missing from TCRdb's copy, which holds only in-frame ones; the method was immunoSEQ multiplex PCR. V, J and clone size are those of that table, while D and trimming were read from the DNA. This repertoire shows about 69,000 clones, 60% to 80% found once; its top ten account for 15% to 20%. The data originate from a study of blood T cell repertoires in COVID-19. There are 15 residues in the CDR3. Trimming cost V 0 bases and J 10 bases, with 15 bases left between them. Germline CDR1 is MGHRA and CDR2 is YSYEKL.

Sequenced input: peripheral blood. The chain joins TRBV4-1 to TRBJ1-4; unclear D gene. This sequence originates from a man in his fifties or sixties with acute or convalescent COVID-19. The CDR3 coding sequence is TGCGCCAGCAGCCAAGATAGGAGTACGATCCGAAAACTGTTTTTT. Amino acids: CASSQDRSTIRKLFF.